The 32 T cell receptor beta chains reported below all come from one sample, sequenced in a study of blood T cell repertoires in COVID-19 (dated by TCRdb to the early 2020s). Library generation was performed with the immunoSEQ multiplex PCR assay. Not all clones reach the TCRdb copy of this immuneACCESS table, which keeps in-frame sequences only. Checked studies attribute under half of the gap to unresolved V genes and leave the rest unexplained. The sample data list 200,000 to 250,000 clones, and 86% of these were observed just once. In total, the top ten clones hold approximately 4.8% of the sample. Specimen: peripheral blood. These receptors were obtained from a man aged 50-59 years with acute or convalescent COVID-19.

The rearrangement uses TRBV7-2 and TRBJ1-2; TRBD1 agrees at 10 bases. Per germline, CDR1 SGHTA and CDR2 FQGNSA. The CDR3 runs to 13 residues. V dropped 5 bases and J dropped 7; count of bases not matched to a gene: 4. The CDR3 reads CASSQGQGFGYTF. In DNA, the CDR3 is TGTGCCAGCAGCCAGGGACAGGGGTTTGGCTACACCTTC.

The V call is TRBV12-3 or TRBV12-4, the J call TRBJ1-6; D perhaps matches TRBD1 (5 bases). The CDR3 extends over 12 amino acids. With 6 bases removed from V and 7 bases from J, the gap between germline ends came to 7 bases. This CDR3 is CASRPGNSPLHF. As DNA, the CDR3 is TGTGCCAGCAGGCCAGGGAATTCACCCCTCCACTTT.

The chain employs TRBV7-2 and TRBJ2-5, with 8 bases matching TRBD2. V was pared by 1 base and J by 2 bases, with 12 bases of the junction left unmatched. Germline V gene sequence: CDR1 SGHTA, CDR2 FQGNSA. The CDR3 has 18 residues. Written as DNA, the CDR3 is TGTGCCAGCAGCTTAGGCCTGGGGAGCGGGGGAGGGCAAGAGACCCAGTACTTC. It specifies CASSLGLGSGGGQETQYF. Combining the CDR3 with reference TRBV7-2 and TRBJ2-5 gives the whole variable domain GAGVSQSPSNKVTEKGKDVELRCDPISGHTALYWYRQSLGQGLEFLIYFQGNSAPDKSGLPSDRFSAERTGGSVSTLTIQRTQQEDSAVYLCASSLGLGSGGGQETQYFGPGTRLLVL.

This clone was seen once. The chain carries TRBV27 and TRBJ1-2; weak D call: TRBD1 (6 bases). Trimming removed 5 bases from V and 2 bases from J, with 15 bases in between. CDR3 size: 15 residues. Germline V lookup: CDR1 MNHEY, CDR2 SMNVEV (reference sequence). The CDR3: CASSPHSDRNYGYTF. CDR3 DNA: TGTGCCAGCAGTCCCCACTCTGACAGGAACTATGGCTACACCTTC.

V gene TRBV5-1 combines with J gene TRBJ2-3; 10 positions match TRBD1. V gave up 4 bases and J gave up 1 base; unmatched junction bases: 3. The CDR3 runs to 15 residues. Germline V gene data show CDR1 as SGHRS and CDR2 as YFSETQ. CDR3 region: CASSPGTGGTDTQYF. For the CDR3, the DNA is TGCGCCAGCAGCCCGGGGACAGGGGGCACAGATACGCAGTATTTT.

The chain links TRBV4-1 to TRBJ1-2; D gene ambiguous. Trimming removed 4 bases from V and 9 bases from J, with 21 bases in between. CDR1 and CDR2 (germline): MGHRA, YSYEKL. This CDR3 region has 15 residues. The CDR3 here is CASSPLGPTLDSYTF. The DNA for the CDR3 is TGCGCCAGCAGCCCTTTGGGCCCCACCCTTGATAGCTACACCTTC.

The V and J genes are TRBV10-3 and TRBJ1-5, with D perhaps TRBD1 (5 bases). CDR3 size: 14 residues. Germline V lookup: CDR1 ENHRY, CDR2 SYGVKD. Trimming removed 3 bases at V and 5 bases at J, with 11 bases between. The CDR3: CAISDRRVDQPQHF. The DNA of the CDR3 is TGTGCCATCAGTGACCGCAGGGTTGATCAGCCCCAGCATTTT.

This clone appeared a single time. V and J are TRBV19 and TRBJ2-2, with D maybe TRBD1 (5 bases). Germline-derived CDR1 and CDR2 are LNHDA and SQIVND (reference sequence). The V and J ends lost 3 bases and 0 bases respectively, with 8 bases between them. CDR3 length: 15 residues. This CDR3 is CASSIQTANTGELFF. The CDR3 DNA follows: TGTGCCAGTAGTATCCAGACAGCGAACACCGGGGAGCTGTTTTTT.

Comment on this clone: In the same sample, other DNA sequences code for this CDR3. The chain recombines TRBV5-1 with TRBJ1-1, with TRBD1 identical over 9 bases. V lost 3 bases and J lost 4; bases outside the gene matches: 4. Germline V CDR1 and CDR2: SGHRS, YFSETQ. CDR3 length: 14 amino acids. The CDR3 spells CASSSGQGTTEAFF. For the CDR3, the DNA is TGCGCCAGCAGCTCAGGACAGGGGACCACTGAAGCTTTCTTT.

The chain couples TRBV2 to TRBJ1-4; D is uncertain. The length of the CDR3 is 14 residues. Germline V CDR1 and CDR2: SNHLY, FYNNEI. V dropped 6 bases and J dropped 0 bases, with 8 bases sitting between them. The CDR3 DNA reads TGTGCCAGCAGGGCTCAAGCAACTAATGAAAAACTGTTTTTT. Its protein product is CASRAQATNEKLFF.

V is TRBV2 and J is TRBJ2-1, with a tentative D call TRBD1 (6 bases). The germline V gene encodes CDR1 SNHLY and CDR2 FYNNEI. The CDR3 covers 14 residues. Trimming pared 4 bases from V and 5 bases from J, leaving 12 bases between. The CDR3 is CASSGGLAHNEQFF. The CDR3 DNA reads TGTGCCAGCAGTGGGGGGCTTGCGCACAATGAGCAGTTCTTC.

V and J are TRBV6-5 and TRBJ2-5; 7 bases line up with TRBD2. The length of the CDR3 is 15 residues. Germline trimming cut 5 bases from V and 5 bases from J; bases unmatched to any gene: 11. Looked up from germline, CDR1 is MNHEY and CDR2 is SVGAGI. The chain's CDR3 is CASSPSRLALETQYF. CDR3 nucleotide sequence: TGTGCCAGCAGTCCTTCGAGACTAGCACTGGAGACCCAGTACTTC.

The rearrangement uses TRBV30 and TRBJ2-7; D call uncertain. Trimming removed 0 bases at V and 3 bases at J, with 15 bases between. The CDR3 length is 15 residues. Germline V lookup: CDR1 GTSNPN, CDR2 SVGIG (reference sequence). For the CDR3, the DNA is TGTGCCTGGAGTGTCGGCAGGCTTCCCCGCTACGAGCAGTACTTC. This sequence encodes CAWSVGRLPRYEQYF.

In DNA form, the CDR3 reads TGCGCCAGCAGCTTGGGGAGGACAGGGAGCGAGCAGTACTTC. Translated, it gives CASSLGRTGSEQYF. The chain joins TRBV5-1 to TRBJ2-7; 8 bases line up with TRBD1. After removal of 0 bases from V and 6 bases from J, the junction contained 5 bases not matched to a gene. The germline gives CDR1 SGHRS, CDR2 YFSETQ. This CDR3 spans 14 amino acids. Full variable domain (outside the CDR3, taken from reference TRBV5-1 and TRBJ2-7): KAGVTQTPRYLIKTRGQQVTLSCSPISGHRSVSWYQQTPGQGLQFLFEYFSETQRNKGNFPGRFSGRQFSNSRSEMNVSTLELGDSALYLCASSLGRTGSEQYFGPGTRLTVT.

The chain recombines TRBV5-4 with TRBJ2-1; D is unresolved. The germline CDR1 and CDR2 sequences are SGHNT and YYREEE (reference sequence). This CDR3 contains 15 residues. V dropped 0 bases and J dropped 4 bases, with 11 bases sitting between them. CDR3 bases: TGTGCCAGCAGCTTGGATAGCCCTCTATACAATGAGCAGTTCTTC. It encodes CASSLDSPLYNEQFF. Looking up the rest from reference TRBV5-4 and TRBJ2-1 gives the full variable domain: ETGVTQSPTHLIKTRGQQVTLRCSSQSGHNTVSWYQQALGQGPQFIFQYYREEENGRGNFPPRFSGLQFPNYSSELNVNALELDDSALYLCASSLDSPLYNEQFFGPGTRLTVL.

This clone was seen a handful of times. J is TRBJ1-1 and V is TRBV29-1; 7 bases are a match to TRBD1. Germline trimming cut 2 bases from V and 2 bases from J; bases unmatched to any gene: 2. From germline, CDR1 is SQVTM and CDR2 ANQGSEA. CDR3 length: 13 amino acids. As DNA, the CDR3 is TGCAGCGTTGAAAGGGACAGCAACACTGAAGCTTTCTTT. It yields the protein CSVERDSNTEAFF.

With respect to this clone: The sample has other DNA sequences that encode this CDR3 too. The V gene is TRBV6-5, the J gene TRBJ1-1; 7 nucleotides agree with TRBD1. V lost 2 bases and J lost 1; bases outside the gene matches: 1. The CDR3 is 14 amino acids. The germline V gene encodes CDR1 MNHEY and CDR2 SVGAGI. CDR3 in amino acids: CASSYRQGNTEAFF. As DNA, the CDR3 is TGTGCCAGCAGTTACAGACAGGGGAACACTGAAGCTTTCTTT.

In DNA, the CDR3 is TGCGCCAGCAGCTTGGTAGCCAGCCCCGTGTCTGGGGAGCTGTTTTTT. As protein: CASSLVASPVSGELFF. The rearrangement uses TRBV5-1 and TRBJ2-2, with D unclear. This CDR3 comprises 16 residues. Trimming cost V 0 bases and J 8 bases, with 17 bases left between them. Germline V CDR1 and CDR2: SGHRS, YFSETQ.

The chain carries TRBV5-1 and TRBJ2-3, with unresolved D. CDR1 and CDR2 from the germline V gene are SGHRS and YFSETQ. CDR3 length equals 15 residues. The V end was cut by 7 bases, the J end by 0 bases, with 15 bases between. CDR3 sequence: CASQATGYSTDTQYF. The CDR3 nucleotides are TGCGCCAGCCAGGCCACCGGCTATAGCACAGATACGCAGTATTTT.

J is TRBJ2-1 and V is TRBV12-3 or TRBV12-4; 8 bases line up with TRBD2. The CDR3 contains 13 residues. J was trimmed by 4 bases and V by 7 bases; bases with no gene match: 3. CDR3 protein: CASNRGGYNEQFF. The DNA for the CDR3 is TGTGCCAGCAACCGGGGGGGATACAATGAGCAGTTCTTC.

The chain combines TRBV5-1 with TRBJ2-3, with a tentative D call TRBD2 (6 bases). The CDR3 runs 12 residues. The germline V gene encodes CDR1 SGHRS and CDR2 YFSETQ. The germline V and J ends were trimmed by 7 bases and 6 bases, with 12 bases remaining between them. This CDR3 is CASLGEVDTQYF. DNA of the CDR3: TGCGCCAGCCTGGGGGAGGTTGATACGCAGTATTTT.

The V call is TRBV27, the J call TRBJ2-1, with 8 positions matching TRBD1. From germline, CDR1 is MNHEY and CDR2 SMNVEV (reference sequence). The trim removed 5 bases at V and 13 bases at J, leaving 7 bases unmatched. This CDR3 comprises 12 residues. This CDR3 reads CASSTRQGLQFF. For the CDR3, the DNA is TGTGCCAGCAGTACCCGACAGGGGCTCCAGTTCTTC.

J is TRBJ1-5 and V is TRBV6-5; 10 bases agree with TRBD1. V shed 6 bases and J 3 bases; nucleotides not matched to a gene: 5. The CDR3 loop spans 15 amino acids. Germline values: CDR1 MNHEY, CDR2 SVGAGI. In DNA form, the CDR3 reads TGTGCCAGCAGCAGGACAGGGGGGTACAATCAGCCCCAGCATTTT. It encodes CASSRTGGYNQPQHF.

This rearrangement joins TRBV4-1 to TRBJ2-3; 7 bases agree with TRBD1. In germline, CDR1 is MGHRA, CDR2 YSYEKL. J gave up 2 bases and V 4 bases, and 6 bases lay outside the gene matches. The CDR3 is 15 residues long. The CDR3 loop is CASSPQGWATDTQYF. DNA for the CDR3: TGCGCCAGCAGCCCACAGGGGTGGGCCACAGATACGCAGTATTTT.

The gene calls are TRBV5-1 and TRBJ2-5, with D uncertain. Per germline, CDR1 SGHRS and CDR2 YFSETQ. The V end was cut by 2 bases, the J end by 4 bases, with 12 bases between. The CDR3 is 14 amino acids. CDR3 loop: CASSFGHFGETQYF. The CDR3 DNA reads TGCGCCAGCAGCTTCGGTCATTTTGGAGAGACCCAGTACTTC.

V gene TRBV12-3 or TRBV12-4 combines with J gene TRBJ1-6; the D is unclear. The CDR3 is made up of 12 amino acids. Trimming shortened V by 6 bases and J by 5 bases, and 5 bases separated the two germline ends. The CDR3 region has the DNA TGTGCCAGCAGCCCCGATAATTCACCCCTCCACTTT. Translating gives CASSPDNSPLHF.

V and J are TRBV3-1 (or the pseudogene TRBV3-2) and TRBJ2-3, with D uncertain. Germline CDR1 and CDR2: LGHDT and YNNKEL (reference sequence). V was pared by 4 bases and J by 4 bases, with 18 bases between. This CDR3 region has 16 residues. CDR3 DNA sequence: TGTGCCAGCAGCCCCCGCGGTAGTCTGACTCCAGATACGCAGTATTTT. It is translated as CASSPRGSLTPDTQYF.

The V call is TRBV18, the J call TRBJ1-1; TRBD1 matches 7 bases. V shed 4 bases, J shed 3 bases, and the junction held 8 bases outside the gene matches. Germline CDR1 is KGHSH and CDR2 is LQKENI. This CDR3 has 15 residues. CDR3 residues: CASSLGDRDYTEAFF. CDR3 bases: TGTGCCAGCTCACTTGGAGACAGGGATTACACTGAAGCTTTCTTT.

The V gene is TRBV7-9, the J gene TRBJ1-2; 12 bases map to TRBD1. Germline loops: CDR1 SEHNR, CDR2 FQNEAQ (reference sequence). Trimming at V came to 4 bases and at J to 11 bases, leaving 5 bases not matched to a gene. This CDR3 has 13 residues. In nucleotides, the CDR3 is TGTGCCAGCAGCTACGGGACAGGGGGCGATTACACCTTC. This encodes CASSYGTGGDYTF.

CDR3 nucleotide sequence: TGTGCCAGCAGCGGACGACAGGGTAGAGGCGAAAAACTGTTTTTT. Translated: CASSGRQGRGEKLFF. This sequence joins TRBV11-2 and TRBJ1-4; 7 bases agree with TRBD1. From germline, CDR1 is SGHAT and CDR2 FQNNGV. V lost 5 bases and J lost 8; bases outside the gene matches: 11. The CDR3 is 15 amino acids.

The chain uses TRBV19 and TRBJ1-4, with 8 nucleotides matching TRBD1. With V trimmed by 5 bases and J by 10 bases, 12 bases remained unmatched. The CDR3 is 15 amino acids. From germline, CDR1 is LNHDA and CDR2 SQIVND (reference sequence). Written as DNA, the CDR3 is TGTGCCAGTAGTTCGCCGGACAGGGCTAGGGGAAAACTGTTTTTT. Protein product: CASSSPDRARGKLFF.

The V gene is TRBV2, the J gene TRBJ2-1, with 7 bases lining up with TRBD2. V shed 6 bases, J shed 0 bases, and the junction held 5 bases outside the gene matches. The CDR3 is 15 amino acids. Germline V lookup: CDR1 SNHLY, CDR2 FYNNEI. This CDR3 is CASSRLASSYNEQFF. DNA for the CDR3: TGTGCCAGCAGCCGACTAGCTAGCTCCTACAATGAGCAGTTCTTC.